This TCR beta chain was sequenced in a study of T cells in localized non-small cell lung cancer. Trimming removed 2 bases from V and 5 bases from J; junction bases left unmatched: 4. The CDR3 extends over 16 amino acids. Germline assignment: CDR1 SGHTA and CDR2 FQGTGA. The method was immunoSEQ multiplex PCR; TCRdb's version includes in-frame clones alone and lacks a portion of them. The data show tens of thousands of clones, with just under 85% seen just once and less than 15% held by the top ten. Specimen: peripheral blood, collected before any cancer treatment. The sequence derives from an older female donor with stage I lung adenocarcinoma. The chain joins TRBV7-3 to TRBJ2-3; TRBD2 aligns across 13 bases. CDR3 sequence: CASSLGGLAGLDTQYF. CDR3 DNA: TGTGCCAGCAGCTTAGGGGGACTAGCGGGACTAGATACGCAGTATTTT. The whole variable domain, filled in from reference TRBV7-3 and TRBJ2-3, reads GAGVSQTPSNKVTEKGKYVELRCDPISGHTALYWYRQSLGQGPEFLIYFQGTGAADDSGLPNDRFFAVRPEGSVSTLKIQRTERGDSAVYLCASSLGGLAGLDTQYFGPGTRLTVL.